The 30 T cell receptor beta chains presented below share a single source sample, sequenced in a study of glioma-infiltrating T cells after dendritic cell vaccination. Profiled with immunoSEQ multiplex PCR; TCRdb holds only in-frame clones, not every one. This sample has roughly 60,000 clones; approximately 83% occur once, and the top ten carry approximately 14%. Time point meaning: after dendritic cell vaccination, including at tumor progression/relapse. This specimen consisted of blood, obtained after dendritic cell vaccination. The origin of the receptors is a human donor with glioblastoma.

The rearrangement joins TRBV5-6 to TRBJ1-4, with TRBD1 matching 11 bases. Germline V gives CDR1 SGHDT, CDR2 YYEEEE. The CDR3 consists of 15 residues. V shed 4 bases and J 7 bases; nucleotides not matched to a gene: 6. CDR3 region: CASSGRTGGGEKLFF. CDR3 coding DNA: TGTGCCAGCAGCGGGAGGACAGGGGGCGGTGAAAAACTGTTTTTT.

This clone was observed a few times. The chain joins TRBV5-4 to TRBJ1-1, with TRBD1 matching over 7 bases. The CDR3 contains 15 residues. J was trimmed by 0 bases and V by 4 bases; bases with no gene match: 6. Germline V gene data show CDR1 as SGHNT and CDR2 as YYREEE (reference sequence). CDR3 loop: CASSGDRVVNTEAFF. In DNA form, the CDR3 reads TGTGCCAGCAGCGGAGACAGGGTGGTGAACACTGAAGCTTTCTTT.

This clone was observed a handful of times. The chain couples TRBV7-2 to TRBJ1-2; the match to TRBD1 covers 9 bases. Germline loops: CDR1 SGHTA, CDR2 FQGNSA. This CDR3 comprises 15 residues. The V gene end was trimmed by 5 bases and the J gene end by 1 base; junction bases not matched to a gene: 5. The CDR3 loop is CASSRRTGDNYGYTF. Here the CDR3 DNA reads TGTGCCAGCAGCCGCCGGACAGGGGATAACTATGGCTACACCTTC.

To note about this clone: One end of the junction varies from germline; a read error may be responsible. The chain couples TRBV7-2 to TRBJ1-5; D is unresolved. From germline, CDR1 is SGHTA and CDR2 FQGNSA. The CDR3 consists of 12 residues. The CDR3 protein is CAGSEAGQPQHF. The CDR3, as DNA: TGTGCCGGCAGCGAAGCTGGTCAGCCCCAGCATTTT.

The chain recombines TRBV6-4 with TRBJ1-1; TRBD1 agrees at 7 bases. Germline CDR1 is MRHNA and CDR2 is SNTAGT. The CDR3 sequence is 12 residues long. The junction had 6 bases not matched to a gene; V was cut back by 8 bases and J by 6 bases. CDR3 protein: CASSAGTAEAFF. In DNA form, the CDR3 reads TGTGCCAGCTCAGCAGGGACAGCTGAAGCTTTCTTT.

The V gene is TRBV19, the J gene TRBJ2-7, with TRBD1 matching over 8 bases. The CDR3 covers 17 residues. The junction had 13 bases not matched to a gene; V was cut back by 4 bases and J by 2 bases. CDR1 and CDR2 (germline): LNHDA, SQIVND (reference sequence). The CDR3 bases are TGTGCCAGTAGTAGGATCGGGGAGACAGGGGAACCCTACGAGCAGTACTTC. It translates to CASSRIGETGEPYEQYF.

The V call is TRBV18, the J call TRBJ2-1, with 7 positions matching TRBD1. V dropped 4 bases and J dropped 3; count of bases not matched to a gene: 3. CDR3 length equals 14 residues. Germline CDR1 is KGHSH and CDR2 is LQKENI. CDR3 sequence: CASSLPGGYNEQFF. The CDR3 nucleotides read TGTGCCAGCTCACTCCCAGGGGGCTACAATGAGCAGTTCTTC.

This clone showed up many times. This chain joins TRBV5-1 and TRBJ1-3; D may be TRBD1 (6 bases). This CDR3 spans 16 amino acids. Germline assignment: CDR1 SGHRS and CDR2 YFSETQ. The germline V and J ends were trimmed by 0 bases and 0 bases, with 10 bases remaining between them. The CDR3 spells CASSLAGVGSGNTIYF. CDR3 sequence (DNA): TGCGCCAGCAGCTTGGCAGGGGTGGGCTCTGGAAACACCATATATTTT.

The chain carries TRBV1 and TRBJ2-4; the DNA was not compared with TRBD2, the D call given in the table. TRBV1 is a documented pseudogene. This CDR3 contains 15 residues. The CDR3 is CTSAGYESAKNIQYF. The CDR3 bases are TGCACCAGCGCCGGGTACGAGTCGGCCAAAAACATTCAGTACTTC.

This chain uses TRBV19 with TRBJ2-3; a weak D match, TRBD1 (6 bases). V lost 1 base to trimming and J lost 5 bases, with 7 bases between them. Germline V gene sequence: CDR1 LNHDA, CDR2 SQIVND (reference sequence). This CDR3 spans 13 amino acids. CDR3 in amino acids: CASSIGGRDTQYF. As DNA, the CDR3 is TGTGCCAGTAGTATAGGGGGGCGAGATACGCAGTATTTT. Using reference TRBV19 and TRBJ2-3 for the parts outside the CDR3, the full variable domain is DGGITQSPKYLFRKEGQNVTLSCEQNLNHDAMYWYRQDPGQGLRLIYYSQIVNDFQKGDIAEGYSVSREKKESFPLTVTSAQKNPTAFYLCASSIGGRDTQYFGPGTRLTVL.

This chain connects TRBV4-1 to TRBJ2-5, with D possibly matching TRBD2 (6 bases). Trimming took 4 bases from V and 4 from J, leaving 10 bases between them. This CDR3 spans 13 amino acids. Looked up from germline, CDR1 is MGHRA and CDR2 is YSYEKL. The CDR3 here is CASSLAGGETQYF. The CDR3 DNA sequence: TGCGCCAGCAGCCTCGCCGGGGGAGAGACCCAGTACTTC.

CDR3 bases: TGTGCCAGTAAAGTACGTTCAGCTTCTAGCTCCTACGAGCAGTACTTC. Translated: CASKVRSASSSYEQYF. The chain uses TRBV2 and TRBJ2-5; D unclear. The tail of the sequence fits TRBJ2-7 better, so the J call may be wrong. The germline V gene has CDR1 SNHLY and CDR2 FYNNEI. The CDR3 is 16 residues long.

The chain recombines TRBV5-1 with TRBJ2-2; no clear D gene. Trimming stripped 1 base from V and 6 bases from J, with 7 bases between. CDR3 length equals 13 residues. The germline V gene has CDR1 SGHRS and CDR2 YFSETQ. CDR3 nucleotide sequence: TGCGCCAGCAGCTTGAGAGGAGCCGGGGAGCTGTTTTTT. Amino acids: CASSLRGAGELFF.

V usage is TRBV19 and J usage is TRBJ2-2, with 8 bases fitting TRBD2. Germline CDR1 LNHDA, CDR2 SQIVND (reference sequence). The CDR3 covers 16 residues. V lost 3 bases, J lost 6 bases, and 9 bases stayed unmatched. CDR3 sequence: CASSISSGDPSGELFF. DNA for the CDR3: TGTGCCAGTAGTATTAGTAGCGGGGACCCCTCCGGGGAGCTGTTTTTT.

This chain uses TRBV19 with TRBJ1-1; the D gene is possibly TRBD1 (5 bases). V dropped 5 bases and J dropped 0 bases, with 13 bases sitting between them. The CDR3 is 15 amino acids. Germline V CDR1 and CDR2: LNHDA, SQIVND (reference sequence). The CDR3 DNA is TGTGCCAGTAGTTCCGGCGGGGGAATGAACACTGAAGCTTTCTTT. It yields the protein CASSSGGGMNTEAFF.

This chain links TRBV7-9 with TRBJ1-2; 9 bases map to TRBD1. This CDR3 contains 14 residues. The germline CDR1 and CDR2 sequences are SEHNR and FQNEAQ (reference sequence). V trimming: 4 bases; J trimming: 7 bases; junction bases outside the gene matches: 7. CDR3 sequence: CASSSTGGAGGYTF. The CDR3 DNA reads TGTGCCAGCAGCTCCACAGGGGGCGCGGGTGGCTACACCTTC.

V gene TRBV11-1 combines with J gene TRBJ1-1; 7 bases map to TRBD1. Per the germline V gene, CDR1 is SGHAT and CDR2 is FQDESV (reference sequence). Trimming removed 5 bases from V and 5 bases from J; junction bases left unmatched: 5. The CDR3 is made up of 13 amino acids. The CDR3 bases are TGTGCCAGCAGCCTAGGGGGCTGGACTGAAGCTTTCTTT. This translates into CASSLGGWTEAFF.

The gene calls are TRBV10-1 and TRBJ2-7, with D uncertain. The CDR3 length is 11 residues. V shed 5 bases and J shed 4 bases, with 6 bases lying between them. CDR1 and CDR2 (germline): WNHNN, SYGVQD (reference sequence). CDR3 in amino acids: CASSSMYEQYF. In nucleotides, the CDR3 is TGCGCCAGCAGTTCTATGTACGAGCAGTACTTC.

CDR3 bases: TGTGCCAGCAGCCAAGATATCATAGGGGACGAGCAGTACTTC. It specifies CASSQDIIGDEQYF. The V call is TRBV4-2, the J call TRBJ2-7, with a tentative D call TRBD1 (5 bases). V lost 0 bases and J lost 5, with 11 bases in between. Germline V gene data show CDR1 as LGHNA and CDR2 as YNFKEQ. The CDR3 has 14 residues.

The genes are TRBV10-2 and TRBJ2-7, with 9 bases aligning to TRBD1. V shed 6 bases, J shed 3 bases, and the junction held 3 bases outside the gene matches. The CDR3 totals 13 residues. Germline V gene sequence: CDR1 WSHSY, CDR2 SAAADI. The CDR3 loop is CASRRDRDYEQYF. Written as DNA, the CDR3 is TGCGCCAGCAGAAGGGACAGGGACTACGAGCAGTACTTC.

The chain joins TRBV5-4 to TRBJ1-6, with unresolved D. This CDR3 is built from 12 residues. Trimming left V 4 bases short and J 4 bases short, with 3 bases between. The V gene's germline CDR1 is SGHNT and CDR2 YYREEE (reference sequence). CDR3 coding DNA: TGTGCCAGCAGCCAATATAATTCACCCCTCCACTTT. Protein sequence: CASSQYNSPLHF.

This chain's CDR3 is CASSVGTPYYEQYF. The CDR3 DNA sequence: TGTGCCAGCAGCGTCGGGACACCCTACTACGAGCAGTACTTC. The chain has TRBV5-8 and TRBJ2-7; maybe TRBD1 (6 bases). The CDR3 length is 14 residues. Germline V gives CDR1 SGHTS, CDR2 YDEGEE. V was trimmed by 4 bases and J by 3 bases, leaving 14 bases between them.

The rearrangement uses TRBV5-5 and TRBJ1-6; 9 bases are shared with TRBD1. The V gene's germline CDR1 is SGHKS and CDR2 YYEKEE (reference sequence). CDR3 size: 15 residues. V trimming: 0 bases; J trimming: 9 bases; junction bases outside the gene matches: 4. The CDR3 is CASSLGTGVASPLHF. The CDR3 DNA reads as TGTGCCAGCAGCTTGGGGACAGGGGTTGCTTCACCCCTCCACTTT.

The rearrangement uses TRBV6-6 and TRBJ2-7, with 7 bases aligning to TRBD1. The CDR3 loop spans 15 amino acids. Losses at the gene ends were 5 bases for V and 5 bases for J; bases not matched to a gene: 12. CDR1 MNHNY and CDR2 SVGAGI come from the germline V gene (reference sequence). CDR3 residues: CASSQPMTGLDEQYF. The CDR3, as DNA: TGTGCCAGCAGTCAGCCAATGACAGGGCTCGACGAGCAGTACTTC.

The rearrangement joins TRBV6-4 to TRBJ2-1, with D possibly being TRBD1 (6 bases). Per the germline V gene, CDR1 is MRHNA and CDR2 is SNTAGT. V lost 11 bases, J lost 4 bases, and 18 bases lay in between. CDR3 length: 14 amino acids. CDR3 sequence (DNA): TGTGCCTCCGACCGGCCAGGGGTATACAATGAGCAGTTCTTC. This gives the protein CASDRPGVYNEQFF.

The rearrangement links TRBV7-2 to TRBJ2-1; D uncertain. Trimming left V 1 base short and J 0 bases short, with 4 bases between. The CDR3 covers 14 residues. Germline CDR1 is SGHTA and CDR2 is FQGNSA. CDR3 DNA sequence: TGTGCCAGCAGCTTAGGGAGCTCCTACAATGAGCAGTTCTTC. Protein sequence: CASSLGSSYNEQFF.

The chain has TRBV9 and TRBJ1-5; D unresolved. CDR1 SGDLS and CDR2 YYNGEE come from the germline V gene. Trimming pared 0 bases from V and 2 bases from J, leaving 6 bases between. This CDR3 is 14 amino acids long. DNA for the CDR3: TGTGCCAGCAGCGTAGGTTCTGGCAATCAGCCCCAGCATTTT. Translating it yields CASSVGSGNQPQHF.

The rearrangement links TRBV4-1 to TRBJ2-7; D gene uncertain. Germline V lookup: CDR1 MGHRA, CDR2 YSYEKL. There are 15 residues in the CDR3. Trimming removed 0 bases at V and 2 bases at J, with 11 bases between. As DNA, the CDR3 is TGCGCCAGCAGCCAAGAGGTGGGCAGGACCTACGAGCAGTACTTC. This codes for CASSQEVGRTYEQYF.

The chain employs TRBV30 and TRBJ2-1, with 9 bases matching TRBD1. The CDR3 loop spans 16 amino acids. Germline CDR1 reads GTSNPN; CDR2 reads SVGIG (reference sequence). J lost 6 bases, V lost 4 bases, and 13 bases had no gene match. CDR3 DNA: TGTGCCTGGATCCCTCGCCCGGGACAGGGACCCAATGAGCAGTTCTTC. This sequence encodes CAWIPRPGQGPNEQFF.

V usage is TRBV27 and J usage is TRBJ2-1, with 8 bases fitting TRBD1. V trimming: 5 bases; J trimming: 9 bases; junction bases outside the gene matches: 3. The germline V gene has CDR1 MNHEY and CDR2 SMNVEV (reference sequence). The CDR3 covers 12 residues. The CDR3 protein is CASSPQGAEQFF. In DNA, the CDR3 is TGTGCCAGCAGTCCCCAGGGGGCTGAGCAGTTCTTC.